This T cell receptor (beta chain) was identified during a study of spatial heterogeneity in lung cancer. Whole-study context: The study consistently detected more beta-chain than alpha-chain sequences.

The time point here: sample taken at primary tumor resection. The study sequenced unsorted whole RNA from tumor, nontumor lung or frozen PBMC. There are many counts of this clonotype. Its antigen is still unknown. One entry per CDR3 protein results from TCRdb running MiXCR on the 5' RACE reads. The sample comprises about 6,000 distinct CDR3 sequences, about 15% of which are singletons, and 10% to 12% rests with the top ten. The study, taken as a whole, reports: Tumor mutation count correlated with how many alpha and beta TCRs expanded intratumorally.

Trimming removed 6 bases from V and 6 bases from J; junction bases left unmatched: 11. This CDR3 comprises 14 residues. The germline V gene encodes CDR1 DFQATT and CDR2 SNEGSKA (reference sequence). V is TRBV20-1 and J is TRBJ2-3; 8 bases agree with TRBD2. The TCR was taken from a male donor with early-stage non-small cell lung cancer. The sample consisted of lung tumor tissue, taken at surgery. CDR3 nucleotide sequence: TGCAGTGCCCGACGCAGCGGGAGAGCGGATACGCAGTATTTT. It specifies CSARRSGRADTQYF.